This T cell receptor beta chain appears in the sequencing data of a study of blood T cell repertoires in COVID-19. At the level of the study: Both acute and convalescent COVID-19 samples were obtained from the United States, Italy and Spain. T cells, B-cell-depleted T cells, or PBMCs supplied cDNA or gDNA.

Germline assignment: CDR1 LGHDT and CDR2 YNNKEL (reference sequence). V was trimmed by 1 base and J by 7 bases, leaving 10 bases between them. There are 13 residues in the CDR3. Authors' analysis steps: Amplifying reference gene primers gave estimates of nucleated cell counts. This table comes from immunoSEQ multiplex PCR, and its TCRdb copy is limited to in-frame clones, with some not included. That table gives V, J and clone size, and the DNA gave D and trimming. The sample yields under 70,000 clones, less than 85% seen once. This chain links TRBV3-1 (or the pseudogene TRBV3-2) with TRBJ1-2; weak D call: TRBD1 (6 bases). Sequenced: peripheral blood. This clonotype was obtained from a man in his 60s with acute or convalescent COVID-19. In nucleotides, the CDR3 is TGTGCCAGCAGCCAAGCTCACAGGGTTGGCTACACCTTC. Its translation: CASSQAHRVGYTF.